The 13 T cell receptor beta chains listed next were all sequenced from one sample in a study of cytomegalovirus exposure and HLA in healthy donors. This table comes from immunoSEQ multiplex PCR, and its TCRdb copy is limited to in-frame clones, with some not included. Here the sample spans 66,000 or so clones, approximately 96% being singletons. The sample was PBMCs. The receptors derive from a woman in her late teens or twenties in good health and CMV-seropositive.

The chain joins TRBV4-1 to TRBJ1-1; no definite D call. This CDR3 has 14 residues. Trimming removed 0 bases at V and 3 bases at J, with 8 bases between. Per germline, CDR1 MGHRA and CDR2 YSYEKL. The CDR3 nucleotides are TGCGCCAGCAGCCAAGATCCGTTTGACACTGAAGCTTTCTTT. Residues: CASSQDPFDTEAFF.

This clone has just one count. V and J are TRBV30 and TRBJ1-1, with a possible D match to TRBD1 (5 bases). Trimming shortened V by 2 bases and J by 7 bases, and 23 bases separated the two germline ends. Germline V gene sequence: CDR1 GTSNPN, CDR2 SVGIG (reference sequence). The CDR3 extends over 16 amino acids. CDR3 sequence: CAWSFSSSRVWDEAFF. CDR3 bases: TGTGCCTGGAGTTTCAGCTCGTCCAGGGTTTGGGATGAAGCTTTCTTT.

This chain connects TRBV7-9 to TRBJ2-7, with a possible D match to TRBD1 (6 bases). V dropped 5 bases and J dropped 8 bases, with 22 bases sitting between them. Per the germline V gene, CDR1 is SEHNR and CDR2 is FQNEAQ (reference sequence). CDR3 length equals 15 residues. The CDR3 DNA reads TGTGCCAGCAGCCCACAGGGAGTCGTTGGGGCCCAGCAGTACTTC. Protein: CASSPQGVVGAQQYF.

Here the CDR3 DNA reads TGTGCCAGCAGTTTATCGCGGCAGAGTAACTATGGCTACACCTTC. Its translation: CASSLSRQSNYGYTF. The chain has TRBV27 and TRBJ1-2; D is uncertain. Germline CDR1 reads MNHEY; CDR2 reads SMNVEV (reference sequence). The V and J ends lost 0 bases and 1 base respectively, with 9 bases between them. The CDR3 runs to 15 residues.

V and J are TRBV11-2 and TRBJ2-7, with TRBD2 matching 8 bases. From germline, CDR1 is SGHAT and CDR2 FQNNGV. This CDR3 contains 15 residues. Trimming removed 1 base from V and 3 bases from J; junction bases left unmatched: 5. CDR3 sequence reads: CASSLGSAGGYEQYF. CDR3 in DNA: TGTGCCAGCAGCTTAGGAAGTGCGGGAGGCTACGAGCAGTACTTC.

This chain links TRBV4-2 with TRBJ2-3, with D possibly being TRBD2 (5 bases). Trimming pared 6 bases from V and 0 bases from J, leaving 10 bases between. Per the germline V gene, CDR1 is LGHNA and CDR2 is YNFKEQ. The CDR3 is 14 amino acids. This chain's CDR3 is CASSPTGSTDTQYF. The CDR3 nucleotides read TGTGCCAGCAGTCCGACGGGGAGCACAGATACGCAGTATTTT.

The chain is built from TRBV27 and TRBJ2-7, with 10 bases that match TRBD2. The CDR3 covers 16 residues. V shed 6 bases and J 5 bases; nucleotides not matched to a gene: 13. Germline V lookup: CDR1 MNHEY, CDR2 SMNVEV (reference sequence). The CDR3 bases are TGTGCCAGCAGACCCCCTGGAGCGGGAGGGGCCAACGAGCAGTACTTC. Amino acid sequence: CASRPPGAGGANEQYF.

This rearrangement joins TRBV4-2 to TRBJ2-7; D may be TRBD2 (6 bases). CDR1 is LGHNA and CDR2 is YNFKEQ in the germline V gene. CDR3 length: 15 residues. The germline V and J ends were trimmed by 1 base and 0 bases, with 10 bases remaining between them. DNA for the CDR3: TGTGCCAGCAGCCAAGGGAGGGTCCTCTCCTACGAGCAGTACTTC. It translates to CASSQGRVLSYEQYF.

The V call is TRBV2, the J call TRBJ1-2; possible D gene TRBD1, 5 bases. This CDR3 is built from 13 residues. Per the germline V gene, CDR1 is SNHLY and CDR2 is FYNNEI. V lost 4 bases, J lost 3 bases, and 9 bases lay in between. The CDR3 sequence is CASSVARDYGYTF. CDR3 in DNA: TGTGCCAGCAGTGTTGCCAGGGACTATGGCTACACCTTC. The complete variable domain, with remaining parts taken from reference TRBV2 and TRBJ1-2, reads EPEVTQTPSHQVTQMGQEVILRCVPISNHLYFYWYRQILGQKVEFLVSFYNNEISEKSEIFDDQFSVERPDGSNFTLKIRSTKLEDSAMYFCASSVARDYGYTFGSGTRLTVV.

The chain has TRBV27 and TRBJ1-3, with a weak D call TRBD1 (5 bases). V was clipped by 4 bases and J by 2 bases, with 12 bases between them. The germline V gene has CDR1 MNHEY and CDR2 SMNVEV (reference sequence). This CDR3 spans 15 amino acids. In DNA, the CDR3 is TGTGCCAGCAGTTCGGGGGGGTGGACTGGAAACACCATATATTTT. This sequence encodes CASSSGGWTGNTIYF.

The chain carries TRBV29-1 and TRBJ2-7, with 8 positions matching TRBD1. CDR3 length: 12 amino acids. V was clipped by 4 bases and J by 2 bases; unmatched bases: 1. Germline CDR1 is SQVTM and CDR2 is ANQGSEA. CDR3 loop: CSVGGQAYEQYF. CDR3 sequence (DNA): TGCAGCGTTGGGGGACAGGCCTACGAGCAGTACTTC.

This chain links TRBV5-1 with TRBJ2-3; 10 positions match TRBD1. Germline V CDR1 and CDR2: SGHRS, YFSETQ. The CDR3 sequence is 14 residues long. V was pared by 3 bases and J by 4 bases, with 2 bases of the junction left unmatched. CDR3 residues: CASSSGQGADTQYF. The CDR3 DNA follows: TGCGCCAGCAGCTCAGGACAGGGGGCAGATACGCAGTATTTT. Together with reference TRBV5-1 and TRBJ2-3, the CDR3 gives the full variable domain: KAGVTQTPRYLIKTRGQQVTLSCSPISGHRSVSWYQQTPGQGLQFLFEYFSETQRNKGNFPGRFSGRQFSNSRSEMNVSTLELGDSALYLCASSSGQGADTQYFGPGTRLTVL.

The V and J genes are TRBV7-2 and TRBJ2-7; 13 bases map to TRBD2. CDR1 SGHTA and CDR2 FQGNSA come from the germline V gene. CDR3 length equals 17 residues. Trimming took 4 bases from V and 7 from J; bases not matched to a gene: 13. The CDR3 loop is CASSSAGGTSGAGEQYF. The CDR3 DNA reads TGTGCCAGCAGCTCGGCCGGGGGGACTAGCGGGGCGGGGGAGCAGTACTTC.